Following are 9 T cell receptor beta chains from one sample sequenced in a study of blood T cell repertoires in COVID-19. Using immunoSEQ multiplex PCR, the repertoire was profiled, and TCRdb retains in-frame clones only, with some absent. The sample consists of tens of thousands of clones, around 72% of them appearing once. The sequencing sample was made of peripheral blood. These receptor sequences come from a man aged 70-80 years with COVID-19, enrolled during active disease.

The chain employs TRBV6-5 and TRBJ2-1, with D perhaps TRBD2 (6 bases). CDR1 MNHEY and CDR2 SVGAGI come from the germline V gene. V lost 4 bases and J 5 bases, leaving 9 bases between the germline ends. The CDR3 is made up of 13 amino acids. Here the CDR3 DNA reads TGTGCCAGCAGTTCTAGCGTTGACAATGAGCAGTTCTTC. Translating it yields CASSSSVDNEQFF.

This chain links TRBV28 with TRBJ2-7, with 10 bases identical to TRBD2. The CDR3 runs 14 residues. Germline assignment: CDR1 MDHEN and CDR2 SYDVKM. With 6 bases clipped from V and 0 bases from J, the junction kept 2 bases outside the gene matches. The chain's CDR3 is CASRGLAASYEQYF. CDR3 nucleotide sequence: TGTGCCAGCAGAGGACTAGCGGCCTCCTACGAGCAGTACTTC.

The rearrangement uses TRBV16 and TRBJ2-1; the match to TRBD2 covers 15 bases. Germline CDR1 and CDR2: KGHSY and FQNENV. The CDR3 runs 16 residues. V lost 5 bases, J lost 9 bases, and 8 bases stayed unmatched. The CDR3 DNA sequence: TGTGCCAGCAGCTTCGGACTAGCGGGAGGGGTCGGTGAGCAGTTCTTC. This codes for CASSFGLAGGVGEQFF. The entire variable domain, with the rest obtained from reference TRBV16 and TRBJ2-1, is as follows: GEEVAQTPKHLVRGEGQKAKLYCAPIKGHSYVFWYQQVLKNEFKFLISFQNENVFDETGMPKERFSAKCLPNSPCSLEIQATKLEDSAVYFCASSFGLAGGVGEQFFGPGTRLTVL.

The chain uses TRBV28 and TRBJ2-1; 11 bases match TRBD2. The J segment lost 4 bases and the V segment lost 5 bases, leaving 4 bases of the junction unmatched. Germline V gives CDR1 MDHEN, CDR2 SYDVKM. The CDR3 has 15 amino acids. CDR3 in DNA: TGTGCCAGCAGTCCAATAGCGGGAGGGTACAATGAGCAGTTCTTC. Translation gives CASSPIAGGYNEQFF.

The chain employs TRBV28 and TRBJ1-5; 8 nucleotides align to TRBD1. This CDR3 has 17 residues. Germline CDR1 reads MDHEN; CDR2 reads SYDVKM. Trimming removed 7 bases from V and 0 bases from J; junction bases left unmatched: 11. CDR3 sequence: CASTLDRGGGSNQPQHF. The CDR3 bases are TGTGCCAGCACGCTCGACAGGGGAGGTGGTAGCAATCAGCCCCAGCATTTT.

The V and J genes are TRBV27 and TRBJ2-7, with 9 bases fitting TRBD1. The V segment lost 4 bases and the J segment 0 bases; nucleotides outside the gene matches: 1. The CDR3 is 14 residues long. Germline V gene sequence: CDR1 MNHEY, CDR2 SMNVEV (reference sequence). CDR3 sequence: CASSYRGPSYEQYF. The CDR3 DNA sequence: TGTGCCAGCAGTTACAGGGGGCCCTCCTACGAGCAGTACTTC.

This clone was observed a few times. This sequence joins TRBV27 and TRBJ2-1, with 10 bases identical to TRBD2. CDR1 and CDR2 (germline): MNHEY, SMNVEV (reference sequence). The J segment lost 14 bases and the V segment lost 5 bases, leaving 12 bases of the junction unmatched. This CDR3 spans 14 amino acids. This chain's CDR3 is CASSALVLAGVEFF. The CDR3 region has the DNA TGTGCCAGCAGTGCCTTGGTTCTAGCGGGAGTTGAGTTCTTC.

J is TRBJ2-7 and V is TRBV9; D might be TRBD2 (6 bases). CDR3 size: 15 residues. Trimming pared 0 bases from V and 0 bases from J, leaving 10 bases between. CDR1 and CDR2 (germline): SGDLS, YYNGEE. The CDR3 loop is CASSVGEVPSYEQYF. CDR3 DNA sequence: TGTGCCAGCAGCGTAGGGGAGGTGCCCTCCTACGAGCAGTACTTC.

This clone was seen a handful of times. The chain employs TRBV6-2 or TRBV6-3 and TRBJ2-7, with 7 bases lining up with TRBD1. The CDR3 is made up of 12 amino acids. CDR1 and CDR2 (germline): MNHEY, SVGEGT. J lost 4 bases, V lost 4 bases, and 1 base had no gene match. DNA for the CDR3: TGTGCCAGCAGTTGGACAGGTTACGAGCAGTACTTC. This gives the protein CASSWTGYEQYF.